A single sample is the source of the 15 T cell receptor beta chains below, sequenced in a study of high-grade serous ovarian cancer treatment subgroups. The tumor samples were collected prior to definitive surgery or chemotherapy. Sequencing used immunoSEQ multiplex PCR; TCRdb keeps in-frame clones, though not all of them. The sample consists of 35,000 to 45,000 clones, around three quarters of them appearing once. The sequencing input was tumor tissue. The receptors shown here come from a human donor with high-grade serous ovarian cancer.

This sequence joins TRBV7-2 and TRBJ2-7; 10 nucleotides align to TRBD1. The trim removed 5 bases at V and 3 bases at J, leaving 4 bases unmatched. Germline V lookup: CDR1 SGHTA, CDR2 FQGNSA. CDR3 length equals 14 residues. The CDR3: CASSPRDRGYEQYF. The DNA for the CDR3 is TGTGCCAGCAGCCCCCGGGACAGGGGCTACGAGCAGTACTTC.

This chain joins TRBV5-5 and TRBJ2-5, with D tentatively TRBD2 (7 bases). Per the germline V gene, CDR1 is SGHKS and CDR2 is YYEKEE (reference sequence). This CDR3 has 14 residues. With 6 bases removed from V and 5 bases from J, the gap between germline ends came to 17 bases. The chain's CDR3 is CASNRGAGKETQYF. Written as DNA, the CDR3 is TGTGCCAGCAACCGGGGGGCCGGGAAGGAGACCCAGTACTTC.

There are a few counts of this clone. The chain links TRBV10-1 to TRBJ1-1, with D possibly TRBD1 on 5 matching bases. V was pared by 4 bases and J by 3 bases, with 9 bases between. The germline CDR1 and CDR2 sequences are WNHNN and SYGVQD (reference sequence). The CDR3 is 13 amino acids. In DNA, the CDR3 is TGCGCCAGCAGTGGGATAGGGGACACTGAAGCTTTCTTT. It encodes CASSGIGDTEAFF.

This clone occurred once. CDR3 coding DNA: TGTGCCAGCAGAAGACTAGCGGGAGATGAGCAGTTCTTC. It encodes CASRRLAGDEQFF. The gene calls are TRBV27 and TRBJ2-1, with 12 nucleotides matching TRBD2. Per germline, CDR1 MNHEY and CDR2 SMNVEV (reference sequence). Trimming cost V 6 bases and J 8 bases; bases outside gene matches: 2. The CDR3 has 13 amino acids.

The chain joins TRBV14 to TRBJ2-1, with 12 bases matching TRBD2. From germline, CDR1 is SGHDN and CDR2 FVKESK. Trimming took 5 bases from V and 0 from J; bases not matched to a gene: 17. This CDR3 spans 21 amino acids. The CDR3 coding sequence is TGTGCCAGCAGCTCAAGTCCCCCTCTAGCGGGAGGGATGAGCTCCTACAATGAGCAGTTCTTC. This translates into CASSSSPPLAGGMSSYNEQFF.

The chain combines TRBV4-1 with TRBJ1-2; D remains ambiguous. Germline CDR1 is MGHRA and CDR2 is YSYEKL. Trimming removed 5 bases from V and 7 bases from J, with 20 bases in between. This CDR3 has 15 amino acids. This CDR3 is CASSKYLPSEGGYTF. CDR3 nucleotides: TGCGCCAGCAGCAAGTACCTCCCCTCGGAAGGTGGCTACACCTTC.

CDR3 DNA sequence: TGCGCCAGCAGCTGGCCCCACTCAAGGGACGAGCAGTACTTC. It codes for CASSWPHSRDEQYF. The chain carries TRBV5-1 and TRBJ2-7; D not certain. Per germline, CDR1 SGHRS and CDR2 YFSETQ. Trimming pared 3 bases from V and 5 bases from J, leaving 15 bases between. This CDR3 region has 14 residues.

The chain employs TRBV5-1 and TRBJ2-3; 14 bases map to TRBD2. The CDR3 spans 16 residues. V shed 4 bases, J shed 3 bases, and the junction held 4 bases outside the gene matches. CDR1 SGHRS and CDR2 YFSETQ come from the germline V gene. This CDR3 reads CASSERLAGGTDTQYF. CDR3 DNA: TGCGCCAGCAGCGAAAGACTAGCGGGAGGGACAGATACGCAGTATTTT.

Only one count was recorded for this clone. The chain couples TRBV28 to TRBJ2-7; 11 nucleotides line up with TRBD2. Germline V lookup: CDR1 MDHEN, CDR2 SYDVKM. V lost 3 bases to trimming and J lost 3 bases; unmatched junction nucleotides: 7. The CDR3 has 16 residues. The CDR3 DNA reads as TGTGCCAGCAGTTTTCCGGGACTAGCGGACAACTACGAGCAGTACTTC. It encodes CASSFPGLADNYEQYF.

This clone was seen a few times. J is TRBJ2-4 and V is TRBV11-3, with no clear D. V shed 0 bases and J shed 4 bases, with 13 bases lying between them. CDR3 length: 16 amino acids. The V gene's germline CDR1 is SGHNT and CDR2 YENEEA. CDR3 loop: CASSLDWSQGKNIQYF. As DNA, the CDR3 is TGTGCCAGCAGCTTAGATTGGTCTCAAGGGAAAAACATTCAGTACTTC. The full variable domain, its missing parts supplied by reference TRBV11-3 and TRBJ2-4, is EAGVVQSPRYKIIEKKQPVAFWCNPISGHNTLYWYLQNLGQGPELLIRYENEEAVDDSQLPKDRFSAERLKGVDSTLKIQPAELGDSAVYLCASSLDWSQGKNIQYFGAGTRLSVL.

This chain links TRBV4-3 with TRBJ2-7; D might be TRBD2 (6 bases). Germline lookup yields CDR1 LGHNA and CDR2 YSLEER. The V and J ends lost 3 bases and 2 bases respectively, with 11 bases between them. This CDR3 region has 14 residues. The CDR3 bases are TGCGCCAGCAGCCAGAACGCGGGACCCTACGAGCAGTACTTC. Amino acids: CASSQNAGPYEQYF.

This clone was counted a single time. The V call is TRBV25-1, the J call TRBJ1-5; 10 bases are shared with TRBD1. With 6 bases clipped from V and 7 bases from J, the junction kept 15 bases outside the gene matches. Per the germline V gene, CDR1 is MGHDK and CDR2 is SYGVNS. CDR3 size: 17 residues. This CDR3 is CASSPGTGAGEGQPQHF. Here the CDR3 DNA reads TGTGCCAGCAGCCCCGGGACAGGGGCCGGGGAAGGCCAGCCCCAGCATTTT.

This chain joins TRBV19 and TRBJ2-1; 8 bases agree with TRBD2. The CDR3 totals 16 residues. Germline V gene sequence: CDR1 LNHDA, CDR2 SQIVND (reference sequence). Unmatched junction bases numbered 13, after V lost 8 bases and J lost 4 bases. DNA for the CDR3: TGTGCCAGTGTCGGCCGGTGGATAGCGGGGTACAATGAGCAGTTCTTC. Its protein product is CASVGRWIAGYNEQFF.

The gene calls are TRBV27 and TRBJ2-1; the D gene is possibly TRBD1 (7 bases). V was pared by 7 bases and J by 6 bases, with 25 bases between. Germline CDR1 is MNHEY and CDR2 is SMNVEV (reference sequence). This CDR3 comprises 17 residues. The CDR3 here is CASTLVRGHRGTNEQFF. The CDR3 nucleotides read TGTGCCAGCACCCTAGTTAGGGGGCATCGGGGGACCAATGAGCAGTTCTTC.

The chain is built from TRBV7-9 and TRBJ1-5; no reliable D call. Germline V gene lookup returns CDR1 SEHNR and CDR2 FQNEAQ (reference sequence). V gave up 5 bases and J gave up 7 bases, with 9 bases separating them. CDR3 length equals 12 residues. The CDR3 region is CASSLQSQPQHF. Written as DNA, the CDR3 is TGTGCCAGCAGCCTGCAGTCGCAGCCCCAGCATTTT. Full variable domain (missing parts from reference TRBV7-9 and TRBJ1-5): DTGVSQNPRHKITKRGQNVTFRCDPISEHNRLYWYRQTLGQGPEFLTYFQNEAQLEKSRLLSDRFSAERPKGSFSTLEIQRTEQGDSAMYLCASSLQSQPQHFGDGTRLSIL.